This record concerns one TCR beta chain sequence. Its antigen is as yet unknown. This specimen belongs to a study of PD-1 blockade in classical Hodgkin lymphoma. Study outcomes and limitations: Causes of the repertoire differences remain undefined, possibly disease activity or prior therapy. Reports described newly diagnosed patients as having lower baseline TCR diversity than healthy donors.

Repertoires were generated with immunoSEQ multiplex PCR, while TCRdb's copy carries only in-frame clones and drops some. The repertoire holds approximately 14,000 clones, with 90% to 95% as singletons. Documented time point: newly diagnosed, previously untreated cHL patient sample. PBMCs, once thawed, yielded CD8+ T cells isolated by magnetic negative selection. Comparison used PBMCs from newly diagnosed, untreated classical Hodgkin lymphoma. The sample comprised CD8+ T cells from blood. The receptor's source is a human donor with classical Hodgkin lymphoma.

In DNA form, the CDR3 reads TGTGCCAGCAGCTTAGCATGGCGGGGGGCGACCTCTGGGGCCAACGTCCTGACTTTC. Translated, it gives CASSLAWRGATSGANVLTF. This chain links TRBV7-6 with TRBJ2-6, with 8 bases lining up with TRBD2. The CDR3 consists of 19 residues. V lost 0 bases, J lost 0 bases, and 7 bases stayed unmatched. CDR1 is SGHVS, CDR2 FNYEAQ, per germline.